These T cell receptor beta chains were read from a single sample in a study of blood T cell repertoires in COVID-19. The protocol was immunoSEQ multiplex PCR, while the TCRdb copy is restricted to in-frame clones and leaves out a portion. The data show roughly 240,000 clones, 75% to 90% seen once. The sequenced sample was peripheral blood. The receptors shown here come from a man aged 60-69 years who had recovered from COVID-19. Each CDR3 is given with its conserved first and last residue. The D gene is left open where the match is weak. A row's size may be missing; if present it is once, few, many or a size class.

clone_size j_call d_call v_call cdr3_nt cdr3_aa
. TRBJ2-1 TRBD2 TRBV6-5 TGTGCCAGCCGTCGCAGCGGGAGGATAAATGAGCAGTTCTTC CASRRSGRINEQFF
. TRBJ1-5 . TRBV6-1 TGTGCCAGCAGGGCCGGGGGTAGCAATCAGCCCCAGCATTTT CASRAGGSNQPQHF
few TRBJ1-1 TRBD1 TRBV2 TGTGCCAGCAACTTACAGGGGTATGAAGCTTTCTTT CASNLQGYEAFF
. TRBJ2-1 . TRBV11-3 TGTGCCAGCAGCCCTACAGGGGGGGGATACAATGAGCAGTTCTTC CASSPTGGGYNEQFF
. TRBJ2-7 . TRBV5-1 TGCGCCAGCAGACTACAGGGTTTCGGGAACGAGCAGTACTTC CASRLQGFGNEQYF
. TRBJ1-5 TRBD1 TRBV6-5 TGTGCCAGCCGGGACAGGCCCTTTAATCAGCCCCAGCATTTT CASRDRPFNQPQHF
. TRBJ2-2 TRBD2 TRBV4-2 TGTGCCAGCAGCCAAGATCCCGCGGGGGGGCCCACCGGGGAGCTGTTTTTT CASSQDPAGGPTGELFF
few TRBJ2-1 TRBD2 TRBV18 TGTGCCAGCTCACCACCGACCGGGGGGAATGAGCAGTTCTTC CASSPPTGGNEQFF
once TRBJ2-3 TRBD2 TRBV9 TGTGCCAGCAGCGCCCAAAGACTAGCGGGGGGTTATACGCAGTATTTT CASSAQRLAGGYTQYF
. TRBJ2-5 . TRBV12-3/TRBV12-4 TGTGCCAGCAGAAAGGACAGCCGGGGGGCCCAGTACTTC CASRKDSRGAQYF
. TRBJ2-2 . TRBV19 TGTGCCAGTACCCCAGTCGCGGTAGCGGCGAACACCGGGGAGCTGTTTTTT CASTPVAVAANTGELFF
. TRBJ2-3 . TRBV5-8 TGTGCCAGCAGCTTGGGACAGGTCACAGATACGCAGTATTTT CASSLGQVTDTQYF
. TRBJ2-2 TRBD1 TRBV18 TGTGCCAGCTCCCGAGGGACAGGGAAGAACACCGGGGAGCTGTTTTTT CASSRGTGKNTGELFF
. TRBJ2-2 TRBD2 TRBV19 TGTGCCAGTAGACCCTCAGCGGGAGGCCCGAACACCGGGGAGCTGTTTTTT CASRPSAGGPNTGELFF
. TRBJ2-1 TRBD2 TRBV24-1 TGTGCCACCAGTGATTCCGGGACTAGCGCCTACAATGAGCAGTTCTTC CATSDSGTSAYNEQFF
. TRBJ2-1 TRBD2 TRBV11-3 TGTGCCAGCAGCTTTCGAATTCGGGCGGGAGATCTCAATGAGCAGTTCTTC CASSFRIRAGDLNEQFF
. TRBJ2-3 TRBD1 TRBV7-8 TGTGCCAGCAGCTTAGAAGGGACAGGGACCCGCCATACGCAGTATTTT CASSLEGTGTRHTQYF
. TRBJ2-7 . TRBV11-2 TGTGCCAGCAGCCCCCTCTACGAGCAGTACTTC CASSPLYEQYF
. TRBJ1-5 . TRBV27 TGTGCCAGCAGTTTCGGAGGGGTGAGCAATCAGCCCCAGCATTTT CASSFGGVSNQPQHF
. TRBJ2-3 TRBD2 TRBV9 TGTGCCAGCAGCGATAGTCAAGGACTAGCGGGGGGGCTTGCAGATACGCAGTATTTT CASSDSQGLAGGLADTQYF
. TRBJ2-5 TRBD2 TRBV5-1 TGCGCCAGCAGCCCCGGACTAGCGGTACCTCAAGAGACCCAGTACTTC CASSPGLAVPQETQYF
. TRBJ2-5 . TRBV4-2 TGTGCCAGCAGCCAGGGGGCACTGGGAGGGTCGGCAGAGACCCAGTACTTC CASSQGALGGSAETQYF